A selection of T cell receptor beta chains follows, all from one sample in a study of graft-versus-host responses after intestinal transplantation. Produced via immunoSEQ multiplex PCR; TCRdb's table is partial and in-frame only. The repertoire holds several thousand clones, with less than 90% as singletons. Material: ileum tissue, obtained 156 days after intestinal transplant. The receptor source for this set is a human patient who received an intestinal transplant, so some T cells may come from the graft donor. CDR3s include the opening cysteine and the closing phenylalanine or tryptophan. A D gene is named only where the DNA matches it firmly. Part of the rows lack a size; the others show once, few, many or a class for expanded clones.

v_call: TRBV7-4
clone_size: once
j_call: TRBJ1-1
d_call: -
cdr3_aa: CASSFVGRETEAFF
cdr3_nt: TGTGCCAGCAGCTTTGTGGGGAGGGAAACTGAAGCTTTCTTT

v_call: TRBV9
clone_size: -
j_call: TRBJ1-6
d_call: TRBD1
cdr3_aa: CASSPRGGTGSPLHF
cdr3_nt: TGTGCCAGCAGCCCCAGGGGGGGGACAGGATCACCCCTCCACTTT

v_call: TRBV10-3
clone_size: -
j_call: TRBJ2-1
d_call: -
cdr3_aa: CATRPANSYNEQFF
cdr3_nt: TGTGCCACTAGGCCGGCCAACTCCTACAATGAGCAGTTCTTC

v_call: TRBV25-1
clone_size: -
j_call: TRBJ1-1
d_call: -
cdr3_aa: CASSQDHYTEAFF
cdr3_nt: TGTGCCAGCAGTCAAGACCACTACACTGAAGCTTTCTTT

v_call: TRBV28
clone_size: -
j_call: TRBJ2-2
d_call: -
cdr3_aa: CASSLHRELFF
cdr3_nt: TGTGCCAGCAGTTTACATCGGGAGCTGTTTTTT

v_call: TRBV5-6
clone_size: -
j_call: TRBJ2-1
d_call: -
cdr3_aa: CASSLGSGMYNEQFF
cdr3_nt: TGTGCCAGCAGCTTGGGTAGCGGAATGTACAATGAGCAGTTCTTC

v_call: TRBV10-2
clone_size: -
j_call: TRBJ2-1
d_call: TRBD2
cdr3_aa: CASSLLAAPNEQFF
cdr3_nt: TGCGCCAGCAGTCTACTAGCGGCTCCCAATGAGCAGTTCTTC

v_call: TRBV7-4
clone_size: -
j_call: TRBJ1-1
d_call: -
cdr3_aa: CASSTAGANTEAFF
cdr3_nt: TGTGCCAGCAGCACCGCAGGTGCGAACACTGAAGCTTTCTTT

v_call: TRBV6-6
clone_size: -
j_call: TRBJ2-7
d_call: -
cdr3_aa: CASSYKGSLTYEQYF
cdr3_nt: TGTGCCAGCAGTTATAAAGGGAGCCTTACCTACGAGCAGTACTTC

v_call: TRBV6-5
clone_size: -
j_call: TRBJ2-7
d_call: -
cdr3_aa: CASSYYEQYF
cdr3_nt: TGTGCCAGCAGTTACTACGAGCAGTACTTC

v_call: TRBV15
clone_size: -
j_call: TRBJ2-7
d_call: -
cdr3_aa: CATSRDRKLLGEQYF
cdr3_nt: TGTGCCACCAGCAGAGATCGGAAGTTGCTGGGGGAGCAGTACTTC

v_call: TRBV18
clone_size: -
j_call: TRBJ2-5
d_call: TRBD2
cdr3_aa: CASSPPLGGRGETQYF
cdr3_nt: TGTGCCAGCTCACCCCCCTTGGGCGGGAGAGGAGAGACCCAGTACTTC

v_call: TRBV10-3
clone_size: -
j_call: TRBJ2-7
d_call: TRBD2
cdr3_aa: CAISVAAGDLGEQYF
cdr3_nt: TGTGCCATCAGTGTGGCAGCGGGGGACCTGGGAGAGCAGTACTTC

v_call: TRBV15
clone_size: -
j_call: TRBJ1-4
d_call: -
cdr3_aa: CATSRDLGGITNEKLFF
cdr3_nt: TGTGCCACCAGCAGAGATCTAGGGGGTATAACTAATGAAAAACTGTTTTTT

v_call: TRBV5-4
clone_size: -
j_call: TRBJ2-7
d_call: TRBD1
cdr3_aa: CASSSPLGTGSYEQYF
cdr3_nt: TGTGCCAGCAGCTCCCCCCTCGGGACAGGGTCCTACGAGCAGTACTTC

v_call: TRBV7-2
clone_size: -
j_call: TRBJ2-3
d_call: -
cdr3_aa: CASSLAREDTQYF
cdr3_nt: TGTGCCAGCAGCTTAGCGCGAGAAGATACGCAGTATTTT

v_call: TRBV7-2
clone_size: -
j_call: TRBJ1-5
d_call: -
cdr3_aa: CASSSRGNQPQHF
cdr3_nt: TGTGCCAGCAGCTCAAGGGGTAATCAGCCCCAGCATTTT

v_call: TRBV5-1
clone_size: -
j_call: TRBJ1-1
d_call: TRBD1
cdr3_aa: CASSRTGGRTEAFF
cdr3_nt: TGCGCCAGCAGCAGGACAGGGGGACGGACTGAAGCTTTCTTT

v_call: TRBV7-2
clone_size: -
j_call: TRBJ1-1
d_call: -
cdr3_aa: CASSFGYRLNTEAFF
cdr3_nt: TGTGCCAGCAGCTTTGGTTATAGGTTGAACACTGAAGCTTTCTTT

v_call: TRBV5-1
clone_size: once
j_call: TRBJ1-4
d_call: -
cdr3_aa: CASSPYGGNNEKLFF
cdr3_nt: TGCGCCAGCAGCCCTTACGGTGGTAATAATGAAAAACTGTTTTTT

v_call: TRBV18
clone_size: -
j_call: TRBJ1-1
d_call: -
cdr3_aa: CASSPTGNTEAFF
cdr3_nt: TGTGCCAGCTCACCCACGGGGAACACTGAAGCTTTCTTT

v_call: TRBV7-9
clone_size: -
j_call: TRBJ2-7
d_call: -
cdr3_aa: CASSLDFVQGLEQYF
cdr3_nt: TGTGCCAGCAGCTTAGATTTTGTACAGGGCCTCGAGCAGTACTTC

v_call: TRBV6-6
clone_size: -
j_call: TRBJ1-5
d_call: -
cdr3_aa: CASTRGQGSNQPQHF
cdr3_nt: TGTGCCAGCACCCGGGGGCAGGGGAGCAATCAGCCCCAGCATTTT

v_call: TRBV7-9
clone_size: -
j_call: TRBJ1-1
d_call: -
cdr3_aa: CASSESDLRAFF
cdr3_nt: TGTGCCAGCAGCGAATCAGACCTCCGAGCTTTCTTT

v_call: TRBV13
clone_size: -
j_call: TRBJ2-7
d_call: TRBD1
cdr3_aa: CASSSQGTGLYEQYF
cdr3_nt: TGTGCCAGCAGCTCTCAAGGGACAGGTCTATACGAGCAGTACTTC